This T cell receptor (beta chain) emerged from a study of blood T cells in healthy people across ages. Study-wide results and caveats: There was no known CMV status for donors, so expanded clonotype changes were possibly confounded. A roughly linear fall in TCR beta diversity per million T cells was seen with increasing age. A strong correlation was found between TCR beta diversity and the percentage of naive T cells.

The CDR3 loop spans 12 amino acids. CDR1 DFQATT and CDR2 SNEGSKA come from the germline V gene (reference sequence). V was pared by 7 bases and J by 0 bases, with 9 bases between. Using a J-beta primer mix together with a sample-barcoded 5' primer, a second PCR was run for about 6 to 12 cycles. TCRdb reprocessed the 5' RACE reads via MiXCR and lists one record per CDR3 protein. The sample lists around 1.5 million distinct CDR3 sequences; roughly 32% were seen once. A remark on this clonotype: Its target is unknown.

Input material: blood. The clonotype was recovered from a woman under 40 in good health. The genes are TRBV20-1 and TRBJ1-1; D unclear. This chain's CDR3 is CSGPGMNTEAFF. The DNA for the CDR3 is TGCAGTGGCCCAGGTATGAACACTGAAGCTTTCTTT.